These 13 T cell receptor beta chains originate from one sample sequenced in a study of STAT5B mutations in CD4+ large granular lymphocyte leukemia. Generated by immunoSEQ multiplex PCR, the TCRdb table keeps only in-frame clones and is missing some. The table includes over 35,000 clones, about four fifths detected once. The sequencing sample was made of CD4+ T cells from blood buffy coats. These TCRs come from a human donor in good health.

V gene TRBV19 combines with J gene TRBJ2-5; 7 bases are a match to TRBD2. The CDR3 spans 15 residues. CDR1 is LNHDA, CDR2 SQIVND, per germline (reference sequence). V gave up 6 bases and J gave up 3 bases; unmatched junction bases: 10. CDR3 sequence (DNA): TGTGCCAGTAGCACGTCGGGGGGAGAGAAAGAGACCCAGTACTTC. It encodes CASSTSGGEKETQYF.

The chain combines TRBV4-1 with TRBJ2-1; 9 bases are shared with TRBD2. The germline CDR1 and CDR2 sequences are MGHRA and YSYEKL. Losses at the gene ends were 3 bases for V and 6 bases for J; bases not matched to a gene: 9. This CDR3 spans 16 amino acids. CDR3 sequence (DNA): TGCGCCAGCAGCCACCAGGGGCGGGGGGGGATCAATGAGCAGTTCTTC. Translating gives CASSHQGRGGINEQFF.

The genes are TRBV11-2 and TRBJ2-3; 8 bases are shared with TRBD2. Germline CDR1 reads SGHAT; CDR2 reads FQNNGV. CDR3 length: 15 amino acids. V dropped 5 bases and J dropped 5; count of bases not matched to a gene: 9. CDR3 sequence reads: CASSTSGTRGDTQYF. Written as DNA, the CDR3 is TGTGCCAGCAGCACCTCCGGGACTAGGGGAGATACGCAGTATTTT.

The chain has TRBV7-9 and TRBJ1-5; D ambiguous. Germline CDR1 is SEHNR and CDR2 is FQNEAQ (reference sequence). V was clipped by 2 bases and J by 1 base, with 0 bases between them. The CDR3 extends over 12 amino acids. This CDR3 reads CASSLSNQPQHF. The CDR3 DNA reads TGTGCCAGCAGCTTAAGCAATCAGCCCCAGCATTTT.

V usage is TRBV28 and J usage is TRBJ2-3; a possible D gene is TRBD1 (5 bases). The CDR3 totals 14 residues. Germline loops: CDR1 MDHEN, CDR2 SYDVKM. Trimming left V 4 bases short and J 4 bases short, with 12 bases between. Here the CDR3 DNA reads TGTGCCAGCAGTTCCACAGGTGGCGCAGATACGCAGTATTTT. The encoded protein is CASSSTGGADTQYF.

The chain is built from TRBV7-2 and TRBJ1-2; TRBD1 matches 8 bases. This CDR3 comprises 13 residues. Germline V gene sequence: CDR1 SGHTA, CDR2 FQGNSA. V gave up 5 bases and J gave up 8 bases; unmatched junction bases: 7. As DNA, the CDR3 is TGTGCCAGCAGCCCGGGGACAGGTCTGGGCTACACCTTC. Protein sequence: CASSPGTGLGYTF.

The rearrangement uses TRBV7-2 and TRBJ2-3, with 8 nucleotides matching TRBD1. Germline CDR1 SGHTA, CDR2 FQGNSA. The CDR3 length is 16 residues. The ends lost 5 bases at V and 4 bases at J; junction bases unmatched: 11. The chain's CDR3 is CASSPRGGQGPDTQYF. CDR3 bases: TGTGCCAGCAGCCCCAGAGGTGGACAGGGTCCAGATACGCAGTATTTT.

The J gene is TRBJ2-7, the V gene TRBV28, with D perhaps matching TRBD1 (6 bases). The CDR3 has 13 residues. V dropped 10 bases and J dropped 4 bases, with 17 bases sitting between them. CDR1 is MDHEN and CDR2 is SYDVKM in the germline V gene. The CDR3 DNA is TGTGCCACCCTGACAGGACTTAGTTACGAGCAGTACTTC. Its translation is CATLTGLSYEQYF.

The chain employs TRBV18 and TRBJ2-3; 8 bases are shared with TRBD1. Per germline, CDR1 KGHSH and CDR2 LQKENI. Trimming at V came to 6 bases and at J to 1 base, leaving 9 bases not matched to a gene. The length of the CDR3 is 16 residues. CDR3 DNA: TGTGCCAGCTCCCTAACCGGGACAGGTGGCACAGATACGCAGTATTTT. Its translation: CASSLTGTGGTDTQYF.

This clone was detected only once. This chain uses TRBV7-9 with TRBJ2-1; D not resolved. Germline lookup yields CDR1 SEHNR and CDR2 FQNEAQ (reference sequence). CDR3 length: 11 residues. V gave up 4 bases and J gave up 7 bases, with 5 bases separating them. This chain's CDR3 is CASSSFNEQFF. CDR3 nucleotides: TGTGCCAGCAGCTCGTTTAATGAGCAGTTCTTC.

This clone was seen a handful of times. The gene calls are TRBV4-1 and TRBJ2-7; D remains ambiguous. The CDR3 runs 17 residues. V was cut by 1 base and J by 0 bases, with 16 bases left in between. Looked up from germline, CDR1 is MGHRA and CDR2 is YSYEKL. The CDR3, as DNA: TGCGCCAGCAGCCAAGGCCTCGCTGAACCGGCCTCCTACGAGCAGTACTTC. Amino acid sequence: CASSQGLAEPASYEQYF.

This rearrangement joins TRBV4-1 to TRBJ1-5; weak D call: TRBD1 (5 bases). The CDR3 is 18 residues long. Germline CDR1 and CDR2: MGHRA and YSYEKL. V lost 1 base and J lost 1, with 17 bases in between. CDR3: CASSQGRLTGGSNQPQHF. CDR3 bases: TGCGCCAGCAGCCAAGGGAGATTAACAGGTGGGAGCAATCAGCCCCAGCATTTT.

This clone appeared a single time. The chain carries TRBV4-1 and TRBJ1-2; D uncertain. Trimming pared 1 base from V and 8 bases from J, leaving 11 bases between. In germline, CDR1 is MGHRA, CDR2 YSYEKL. The CDR3 has 13 amino acids. The CDR3 region has the DNA TGCGCCAGCAGCCAAGGGGAAACTGGAGGCTACACCTTC. The encoded protein is CASSQGETGGYTF.